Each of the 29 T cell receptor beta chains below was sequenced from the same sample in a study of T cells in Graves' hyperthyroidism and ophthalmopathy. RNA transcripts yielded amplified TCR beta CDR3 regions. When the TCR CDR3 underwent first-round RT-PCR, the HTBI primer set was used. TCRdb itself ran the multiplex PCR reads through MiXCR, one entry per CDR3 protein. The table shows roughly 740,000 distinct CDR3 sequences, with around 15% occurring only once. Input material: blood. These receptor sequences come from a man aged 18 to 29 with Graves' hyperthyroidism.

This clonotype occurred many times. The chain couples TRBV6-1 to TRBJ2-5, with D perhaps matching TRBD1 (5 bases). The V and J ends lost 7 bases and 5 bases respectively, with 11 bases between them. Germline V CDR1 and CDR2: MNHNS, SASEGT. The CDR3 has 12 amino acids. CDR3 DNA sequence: TGTGCCAGCAATTCAGGGCTGGAGACCCAGTACTTC. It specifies CASNSGLETQYF.

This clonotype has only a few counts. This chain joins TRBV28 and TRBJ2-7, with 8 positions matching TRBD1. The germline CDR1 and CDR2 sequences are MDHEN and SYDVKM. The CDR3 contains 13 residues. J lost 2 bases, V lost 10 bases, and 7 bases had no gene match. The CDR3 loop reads CATMSGQAYEQYF. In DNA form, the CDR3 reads TGTGCCACTATGTCGGGACAGGCCTACGAGCAGTACTTC.

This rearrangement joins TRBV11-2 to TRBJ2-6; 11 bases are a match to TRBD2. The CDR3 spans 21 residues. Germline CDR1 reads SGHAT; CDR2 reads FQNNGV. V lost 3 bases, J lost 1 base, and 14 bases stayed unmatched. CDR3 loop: CASSFFLTSGRETSGANVLTF. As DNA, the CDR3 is TGTGCCAGCAGCTTTTTCCTAACTAGCGGGAGAGAAACTTCTGGGGCCAACGTCCTGACTTTC.

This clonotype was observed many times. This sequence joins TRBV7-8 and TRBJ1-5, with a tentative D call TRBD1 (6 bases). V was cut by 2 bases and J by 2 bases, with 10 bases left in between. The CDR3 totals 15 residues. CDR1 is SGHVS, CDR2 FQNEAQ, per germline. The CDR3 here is CASSLRGEGNQPQHF. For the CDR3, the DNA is TGTGCCAGCAGCTTAAGGGGGGAGGGCAATCAGCCCCAGCATTTT.

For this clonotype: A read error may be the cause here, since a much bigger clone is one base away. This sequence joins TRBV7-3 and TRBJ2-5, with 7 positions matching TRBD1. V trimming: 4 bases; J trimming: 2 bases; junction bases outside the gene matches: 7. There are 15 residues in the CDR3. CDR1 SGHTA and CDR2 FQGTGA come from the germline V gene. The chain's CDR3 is CASSSGPGQQETQYF. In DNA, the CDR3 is TGTGCCAGCAGCTCAGGCCCGGGACAGCAAGAGACCCAGTACTTC.

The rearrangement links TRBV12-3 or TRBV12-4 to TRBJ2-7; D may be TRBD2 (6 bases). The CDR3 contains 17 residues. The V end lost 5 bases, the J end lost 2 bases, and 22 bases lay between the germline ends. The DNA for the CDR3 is TGTGCCAGCAGTCTCCCCGGAGGGGCAGGAAGAACCTACGAGCAGTACTTC. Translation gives CASSLPGGAGRTYEQYF.

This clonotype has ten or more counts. The CDR3 protein is CSARDWTYGYTF. The CDR3 nucleotides are TGCAGTGCTAGAGATTGGACGTATGGCTACACCTTC. This rearrangement joins TRBV20-1 to TRBJ1-2, with D unclear. Looked up from germline, CDR1 is DFQATT and CDR2 is SNEGSKA (reference sequence). This CDR3 has 12 residues. The ends were cut back, 0 bases at V and 5 bases at J, with 7 bases in the middle.

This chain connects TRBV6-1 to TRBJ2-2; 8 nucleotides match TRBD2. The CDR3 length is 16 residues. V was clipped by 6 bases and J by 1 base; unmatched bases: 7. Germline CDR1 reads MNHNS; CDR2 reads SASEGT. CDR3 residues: CASRGSGSRNTGELFF. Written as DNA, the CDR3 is TGTGCCAGCAGGGGAAGCGGGAGCCGGAACACCGGGGAGCTGTTTTTT.

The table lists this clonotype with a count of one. The CDR3 here is CASTPPGAVYGYTF. As DNA, the CDR3 is TGTGCCAGTACCCCACCGGGGGCTGTCTATGGCTACACCTTC. The V call is TRBV19, the J call TRBJ1-2, with D possibly TRBD1 on 6 matching bases. The CDR3 is made up of 14 amino acids. V was pared by 7 bases and J by 4 bases, with 16 bases between. Germline CDR1 LNHDA, CDR2 SQIVND (reference sequence).

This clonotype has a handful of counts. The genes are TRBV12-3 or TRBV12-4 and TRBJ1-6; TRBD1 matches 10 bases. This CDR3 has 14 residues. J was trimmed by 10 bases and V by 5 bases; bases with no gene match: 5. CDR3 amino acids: CASSPTGGRSPLHF. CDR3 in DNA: TGTGCCAGCAGTCCGACAGGGGGCAGGTCACCCCTCCACTTT.

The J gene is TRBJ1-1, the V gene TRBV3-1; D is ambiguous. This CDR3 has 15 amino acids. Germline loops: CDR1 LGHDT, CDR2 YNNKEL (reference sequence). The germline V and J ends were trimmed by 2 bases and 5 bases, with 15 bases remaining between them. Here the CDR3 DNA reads TGTGCCAGCAGCCAATTGCGGCTACAGTTAACTGAAGCTTTCTTT. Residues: CASSQLRLQLTEAFF.

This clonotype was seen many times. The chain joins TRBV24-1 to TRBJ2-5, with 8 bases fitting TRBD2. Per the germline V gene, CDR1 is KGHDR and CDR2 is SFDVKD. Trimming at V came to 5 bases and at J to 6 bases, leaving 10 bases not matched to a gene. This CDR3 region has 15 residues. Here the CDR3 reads CATSGGSGGEQTQYF. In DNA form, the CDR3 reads TGTGCCACCAGTGGGGGGAGCGGGGGCGAGCAGACCCAGTACTTC.

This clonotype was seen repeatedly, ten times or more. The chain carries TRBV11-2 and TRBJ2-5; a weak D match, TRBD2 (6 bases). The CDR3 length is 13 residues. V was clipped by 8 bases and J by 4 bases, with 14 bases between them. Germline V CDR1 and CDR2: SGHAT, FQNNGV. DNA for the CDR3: TGTGCCAGCTACCCCGGGGGAAGAGAGACCCAGTACTTC. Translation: CASYPGGRETQYF.

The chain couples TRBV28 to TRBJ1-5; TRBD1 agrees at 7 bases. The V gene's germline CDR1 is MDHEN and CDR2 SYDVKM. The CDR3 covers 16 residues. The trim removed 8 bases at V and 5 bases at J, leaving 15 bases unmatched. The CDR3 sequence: CASSAGGQPTDQPQHF. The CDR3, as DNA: TGTGCCAGCTCCGCGGGGGGACAGCCGACCGATCAGCCCCAGCATTTT.

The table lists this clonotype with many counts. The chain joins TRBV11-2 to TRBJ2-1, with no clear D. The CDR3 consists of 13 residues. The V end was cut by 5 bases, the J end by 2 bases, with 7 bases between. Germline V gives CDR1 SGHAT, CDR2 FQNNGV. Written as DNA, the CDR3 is TGTGCCAGCAGCCCCGCACCCTACAATGAGCAGTTCTTC. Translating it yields CASSPAPYNEQFF.

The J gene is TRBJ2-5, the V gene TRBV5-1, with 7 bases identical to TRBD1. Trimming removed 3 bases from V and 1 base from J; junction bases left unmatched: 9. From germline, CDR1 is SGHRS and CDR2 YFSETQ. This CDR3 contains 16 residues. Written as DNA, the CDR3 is TGCGCCAGCAGCTCCCAATCGGGACAGTTCCAAGAGACCCAGTACTTC. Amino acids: CASSSQSGQFQETQYF.

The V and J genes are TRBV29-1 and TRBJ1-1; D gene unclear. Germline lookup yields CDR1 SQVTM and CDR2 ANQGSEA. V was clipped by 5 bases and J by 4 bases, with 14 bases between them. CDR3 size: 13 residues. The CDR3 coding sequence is TGCAGCGTTATCGATATAATACTCACTGAAGCTTTCTTT. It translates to CSVIDIILTEAFF.

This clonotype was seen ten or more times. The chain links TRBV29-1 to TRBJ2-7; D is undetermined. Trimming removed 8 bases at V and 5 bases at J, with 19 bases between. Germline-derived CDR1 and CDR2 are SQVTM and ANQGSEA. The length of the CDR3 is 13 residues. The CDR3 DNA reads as TGCAGCTTTGCCCTCACTCATCCCGACGAGCAGTACTTC. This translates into CSFALTHPDEQYF.

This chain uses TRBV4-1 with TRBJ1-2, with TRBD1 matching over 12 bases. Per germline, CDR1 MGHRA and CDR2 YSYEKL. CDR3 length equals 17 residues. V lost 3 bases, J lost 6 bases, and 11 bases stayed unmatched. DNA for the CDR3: TGCGCCAGCAGCCAGCGGGACAGGGGGCGTAGTTACCATGGCTACACCTTC. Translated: CASSQRDRGRSYHGYTF.

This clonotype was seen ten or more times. This CDR3 is CASRGVVREIYEQYF. Written as DNA, the CDR3 is TGTGCCAGCAGGGGTGTCGTGAGGGAAATCTACGAGCAGTACTTC. V is TRBV6-2 or TRBV6-3 and J is TRBJ2-7, with D perhaps matching TRBD2 (5 bases). Between the trimmed V and J ends, which lost 6 bases and 3 bases, there was a span of 18 bases. This CDR3 is built from 15 residues. Germline V gene lookup returns CDR1 MNHEY and CDR2 SVGEGT.

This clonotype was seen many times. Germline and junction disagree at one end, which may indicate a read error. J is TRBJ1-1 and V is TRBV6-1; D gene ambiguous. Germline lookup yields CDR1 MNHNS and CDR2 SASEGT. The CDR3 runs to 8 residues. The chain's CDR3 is CASREAFF. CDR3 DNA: TGTGCCAGCAGGGAAGCTTTCTTT.

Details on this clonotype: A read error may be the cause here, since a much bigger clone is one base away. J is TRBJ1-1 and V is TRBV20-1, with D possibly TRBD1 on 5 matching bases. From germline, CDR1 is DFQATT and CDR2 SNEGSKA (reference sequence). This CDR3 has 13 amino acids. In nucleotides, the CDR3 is TGCAGTGCTAGAGAGTGGGGGAGAGGCGAAGCTTCCTTT. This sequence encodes CSAREWGRGEASF.

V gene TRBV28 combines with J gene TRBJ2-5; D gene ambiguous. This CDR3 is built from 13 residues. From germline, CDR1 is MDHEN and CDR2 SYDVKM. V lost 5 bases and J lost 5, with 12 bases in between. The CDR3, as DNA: TGTGCCAGCAGTCCCCCGAGGTGGGAGACCCAGTACTTC. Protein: CASSPPRWETQYF.

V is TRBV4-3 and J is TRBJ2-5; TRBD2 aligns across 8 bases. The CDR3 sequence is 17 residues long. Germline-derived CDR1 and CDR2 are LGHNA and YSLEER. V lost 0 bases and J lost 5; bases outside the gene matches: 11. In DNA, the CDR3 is TGCGCCAGCAGCCAAGATATCAACCGGGAGGGGGGGGAGACCCAGTACTTC. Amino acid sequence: CASSQDINREGGETQYF.

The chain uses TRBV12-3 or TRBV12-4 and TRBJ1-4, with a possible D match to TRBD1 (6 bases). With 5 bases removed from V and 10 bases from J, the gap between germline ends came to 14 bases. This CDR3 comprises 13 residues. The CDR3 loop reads CASSHQGFGKLFF. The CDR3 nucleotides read TGTGCCAGCAGTCATCAGGGGTTCGGAAAACTGTTTTTT.

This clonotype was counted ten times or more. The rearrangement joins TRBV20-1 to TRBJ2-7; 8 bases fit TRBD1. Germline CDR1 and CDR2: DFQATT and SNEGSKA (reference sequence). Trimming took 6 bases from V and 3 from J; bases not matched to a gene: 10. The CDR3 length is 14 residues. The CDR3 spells CSAIDRGRFYEQYF. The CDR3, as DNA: TGCAGTGCCATAGACAGGGGACGGTTCTACGAGCAGTACTTC.

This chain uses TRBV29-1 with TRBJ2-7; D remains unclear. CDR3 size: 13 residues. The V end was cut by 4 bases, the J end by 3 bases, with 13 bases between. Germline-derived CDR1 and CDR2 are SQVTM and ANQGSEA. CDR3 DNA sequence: TGCAGCGTTGTATACCCGACCCACTACGAGCAGTACTTC. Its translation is CSVVYPTHYEQYF.

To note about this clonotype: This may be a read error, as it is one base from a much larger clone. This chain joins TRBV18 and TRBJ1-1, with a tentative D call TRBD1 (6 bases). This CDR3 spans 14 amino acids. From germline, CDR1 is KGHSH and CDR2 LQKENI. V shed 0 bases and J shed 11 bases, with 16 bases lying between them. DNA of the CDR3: TGTGCCAGCTCACCACCGAACAGGGCTTTTGGGGCTTTCTTT. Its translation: CASSPPNRAFGAFF.

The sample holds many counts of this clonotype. The CDR3 nucleotides are TGCAGTGCTAGAGTAGCGGGGGTCACAGATACGCAGTATTTT. This codes for CSARVAGVTDTQYF. The chain uses TRBV20-1 and TRBJ2-3; 9 bases line up with TRBD2. The CDR3 consists of 14 residues. The J segment lost 2 bases and the V segment lost 1 base, leaving 1 base of the junction unmatched. In germline, CDR1 is DFQATT, CDR2 SNEGSKA (reference sequence).